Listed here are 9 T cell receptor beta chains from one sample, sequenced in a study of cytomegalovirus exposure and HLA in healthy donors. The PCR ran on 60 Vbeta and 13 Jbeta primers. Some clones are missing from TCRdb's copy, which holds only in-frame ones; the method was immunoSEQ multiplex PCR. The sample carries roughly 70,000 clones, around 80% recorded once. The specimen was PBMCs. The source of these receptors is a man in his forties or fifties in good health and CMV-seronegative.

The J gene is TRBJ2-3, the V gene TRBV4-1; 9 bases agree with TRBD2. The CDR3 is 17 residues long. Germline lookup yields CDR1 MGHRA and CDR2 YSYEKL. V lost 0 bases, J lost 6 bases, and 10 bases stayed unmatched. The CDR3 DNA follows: TGCGCCAGCAGCCAAGAGGCTAGCGGGGCCACCCCCGATACGCAGTATTTT. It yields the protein CASSQEASGATPDTQYF.

The CDR3 sequence: CASSPIRTGTQETQYF. The CDR3 bases are TGTGCCAGCAGTCCTATCAGGACAGGGACCCAAGAGACCCAGTACTTC. V and J are TRBV28 and TRBJ2-5, with TRBD1 identical over 8 bases. Losses at the gene ends were 5 bases for V and 1 base for J; bases not matched to a gene: 9. The CDR3 extends over 16 amino acids. CDR1 and CDR2 (germline): MDHEN, SYDVKM.

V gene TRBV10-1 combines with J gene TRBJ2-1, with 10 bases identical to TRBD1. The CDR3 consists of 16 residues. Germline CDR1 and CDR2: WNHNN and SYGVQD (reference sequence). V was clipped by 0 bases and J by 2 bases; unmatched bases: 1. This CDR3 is CASSESGTGAYNEQFF. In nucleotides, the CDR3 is TGCGCCAGCAGTGAGTCCGGGACAGGGGCCTACAATGAGCAGTTCTTC.

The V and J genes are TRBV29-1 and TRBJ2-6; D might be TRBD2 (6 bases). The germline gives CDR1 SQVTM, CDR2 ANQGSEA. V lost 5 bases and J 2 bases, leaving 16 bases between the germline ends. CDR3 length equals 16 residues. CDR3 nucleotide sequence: TGCAGCGTTACCGGGACGGGGGAGCCTGGGGCCAACGTCCTGACTTTC. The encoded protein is CSVTGTGEPGANVLTF.

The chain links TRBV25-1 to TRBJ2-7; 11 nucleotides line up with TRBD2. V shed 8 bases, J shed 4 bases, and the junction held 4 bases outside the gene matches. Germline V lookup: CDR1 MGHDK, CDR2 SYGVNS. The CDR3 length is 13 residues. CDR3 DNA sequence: TGTGCCAGCTCCACTAGCGGGAGTTACGAGCAGTACTTC. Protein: CASSTSGSYEQYF.

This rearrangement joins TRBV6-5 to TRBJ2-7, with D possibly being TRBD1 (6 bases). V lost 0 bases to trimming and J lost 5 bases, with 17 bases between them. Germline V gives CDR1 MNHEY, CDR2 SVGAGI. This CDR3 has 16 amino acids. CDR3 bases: TGTGCCAGCAGTTACTCGAACCAGGGGCGGCAGGACGAGCAGTACTTC. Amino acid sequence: CASSYSNQGRQDEQYF.

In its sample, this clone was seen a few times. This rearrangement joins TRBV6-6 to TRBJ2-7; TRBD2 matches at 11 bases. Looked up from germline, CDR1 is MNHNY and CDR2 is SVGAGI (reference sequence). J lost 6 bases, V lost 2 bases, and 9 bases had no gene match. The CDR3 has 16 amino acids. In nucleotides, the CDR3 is TGTGCCAGCAGTTACGGTGTAGCGGGAGGGCCCTCCGAGCAGTACTTC. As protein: CASSYGVAGGPSEQYF.

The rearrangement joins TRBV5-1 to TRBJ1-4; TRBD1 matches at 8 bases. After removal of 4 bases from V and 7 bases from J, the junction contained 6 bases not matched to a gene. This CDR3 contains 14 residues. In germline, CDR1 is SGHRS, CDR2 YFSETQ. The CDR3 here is CASSVGQGGEKLFF. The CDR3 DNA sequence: TGCGCCAGCAGCGTTGGACAGGGTGGTGAAAAACTGTTTTTT.

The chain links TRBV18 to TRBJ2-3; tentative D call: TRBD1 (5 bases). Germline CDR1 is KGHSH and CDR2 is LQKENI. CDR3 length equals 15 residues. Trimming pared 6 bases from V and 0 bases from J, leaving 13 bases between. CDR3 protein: CASSLDRPSTDTQYF. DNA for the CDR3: TGTGCCAGCTCTCTAGACAGACCTAGCACAGATACGCAGTATTTT.